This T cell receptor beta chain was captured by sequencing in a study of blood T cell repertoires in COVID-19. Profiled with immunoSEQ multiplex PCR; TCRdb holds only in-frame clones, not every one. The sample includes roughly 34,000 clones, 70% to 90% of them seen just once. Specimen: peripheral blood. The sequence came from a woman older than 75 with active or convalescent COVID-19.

The chain's CDR3 is CASSLEGAGGYEQYF. The DNA of the CDR3 is TGCGCCAGCAGCTTGGAAGGAGCGGGGGGATACGAGCAGTACTTC. This chain joins TRBV5-1 and TRBJ2-7; the match to TRBD2 covers 9 bases. The V and J ends lost 0 bases and 4 bases, in that order; junction bases with no gene match: 5. The CDR3 sequence is 15 residues long. The germline V gene encodes CDR1 SGHRS and CDR2 YFSETQ. The full variable domain, rest sourced from reference TRBV5-1 and TRBJ2-7, is KAGVTQTPRYLIKTRGQQVTLSCSPISGHRSVSWYQQTPGQGLQFLFEYFSETQRNKGNFPGRFSGRQFSNSRSEMNVSTLELGDSALYLCASSLEGAGGYEQYFGPGTRLTVT.